This T cell receptor (beta chain) was sequenced for a study of graft-versus-host responses after intestinal transplantation (dated by TCRdb to the early 2020s). Concerning the study at large: The transplants that recipients received were multivisceral, liver-intestinal, or isolated intestinal. After intestinal transplantation, graft-versus-host and host-versus-graft alloreactive T cell clones were followed in the graft, circulation and bone marrow using bulk TCR-beta CDR3 sequencing. Every recipient was given anti-thymocyte globulin induction, then maintenance tacrolimus and steroids for 2 to 4 years. Alloreactive clones were identified by sequencing pre-transplant mixed lymphocyte reaction products and comparing them with unstimulated pre-transplant donor and recipient T cells. Of the 20 to 25 intestinal transplant recipients enrolled in the cohort, one of whom was a retransplant, a few patients without pretransplant specimens were excluded. Samples from a few later patients were sequenced in-house on an Illumina MiSeq with MiXCR processing rather than by the commercial service. A peak of at least 4% donor T cells among recipient peripheral blood mononuclear cells was the definition used for donor T cell macrochimerism.

The method behind the library was the immunoSEQ multiplex PCR assay. For most patients, genomic DNA was isolated using the Qiagen DNeasy Blood and Tissue Kit and was shipped frozen to Adaptive Biotechnologies for TCR sequencing. For most patients, high-throughput TCR-beta CDR3 sequencing of genomic DNA was performed by Adaptive Biotechnologies. In the original analysis: Adaptive's ImmunoSEQ software supplied the TCR sequencing data for 18 patients, while MiXCR and VDJtools were used to process a few other patients. CD4 versus CD8 sorting errors were corrected by removing sequences found in both subsets at a frequency ratio below 5:1. Because the origin of CDR3 nucleotide sequences shared between donor and recipient could not be assigned, those sequences were removed. At least 2-fold expansion over unstimulated cells and a minimum CFSE-low frequency of 0.002% (template counts) or 0.001% (read counts) were required for clones to be classified as alloreactive. A clone was considered mappable if detected in the sequenced pre-transplant spleen, lymph node, or MLR CFSE-low populations of the donor or recipient. The cumulative frequency of alloreactive clones was calculated as a percentage of all sequences, weighted by copy number. TCRdb obtained this table from immuneACCESS and retained in-frame rearrangements with V and J assigned. These tables miss some clones; where compared with another copy, unresolved V genes account for less than half of the shortfall, and the remainder is unexplained. V and J calls and clone size are as listed in that table; D and trimming were resolved from the DNA. Counted in this sample were about 97,000 clones; about nine tenths of them appeared once. The top ten clones comprise under 0.2% of the sample.

Read against the paper, the sample's time point label means: cells obtained before transplantation from donor or recipient. CD3+CD4+ and CD3+CD8+ populations were FACS-sorted from unstimulated pre-transplant donor and recipient cells taken from spleen or lymph nodes. As regards this clone: It has no known antigen specificity. No qualities accompany the bases; no much larger clone lies one base away.

General findings and caveats noted by the study authors: In patients with donor T cell macrochimerism, the allografts had high GvH to HvG T cell clonal ratios. Early after transplant, declines in HvG clones were associated with peak levels of circulating GvH clones. The conclusions were limited by the relatively low number and heterogeneity of the intestinal transplant patients. GvH clones were found in recipient bone marrow, and some of the GvH clones appeared earlier in ileal mucosa or blood, which is consistent with an intestinal mucosal origin.

CDR1 and CDR2, per the germline V gene, are SGHDN and FVKESK. From the cysteine up to the phenylalanine, the CDR3 has a length of 15 residues. The DNA shown is the 45-base CDR3, in frame from base 1. Trimming takes 2 bases from V and 1 base from J, and the germline ends sit 11 bases apart. Source: unstimulated CD4+ T cells sorted from spleen or lymph node cells, taken before transplant. The origin of this receptor is a human donor who was the organ donor for an intestinal transplant. The rearrangement joined TRBV14 to TRBJ2-5; no D segment can be confidently identified. DNA sequence: TGTGCCAGCAGCCAACAGTGGGCACCCCAAGAGACCCAGTACTTC. It translates as CASSQQWAPQETQYF.